These 28 T cell receptor beta chains share one sample of origin, sequenced in a study of T cell repertoires in cytomegalovirus infection. TCRdb itself ran the reads through MiXCR, one entry per CDR3 protein. The table lists roughly 320,000 distinct CDR3 sequences, around a tenth of them singletons, with around 4.5% in the top ten. The sequenced sample consisted of PBMCs. All receptors come from a human donor in good health (CMV status not recorded). Some clones in this sample may be carry-over from other donors' samples.

This clonotype was seen ten or more times. J is TRBJ1-1 and V is TRBV25-1, with 10 bases aligning to TRBD1. The CDR3 runs to 16 residues. V dropped 8 bases and J dropped 4; count of bases not matched to a gene: 13. Germline values: CDR1 MGHDK, CDR2 SYGVNS. CDR3 loop: CASRAGTGVLGTEAFF. CDR3 nucleotide sequence: TGTGCCAGCCGAGCCGGGACAGGGGTTTTAGGCACTGAAGCTTTCTTT.

This clonotype was found many times. This chain connects TRBV7-9 to TRBJ1-1; 10 bases line up with TRBD1. The CDR3 loop spans 14 amino acids. V trimming: 5 bases; J trimming: 4 bases; junction bases outside the gene matches: 4. CDR1 is SEHNR and CDR2 is FQNEAQ in the germline V gene (reference sequence). The CDR3 DNA reads TGTGCCAGCAGCCCTGACAGGGGGCTCACTGAAGCTTTCTTT. Translating it yields CASSPDRGLTEAFF.

The rearrangement links TRBV28 to TRBJ2-1; D is unresolved. Deletions cut 3 bases from V and 0 bases from J, with 15 bases between. Germline CDR1 reads MDHEN; CDR2 reads SYDVKM. This CDR3 is built from 17 residues. Here the CDR3 reads CASSFLSGPGSYNEQFF. CDR3 bases: TGTGCCAGCAGTTTTCTCAGTGGCCCTGGCTCCTACAATGAGCAGTTCTTC.

This clonotype has ten or more counts. The rearrangement uses TRBV28 and TRBJ1-1, with unresolved D. V lost 3 bases and J 5 bases, leaving 19 bases between the germline ends. The CDR3 contains 16 residues. CDR1 MDHEN and CDR2 SYDVKM come from the germline V gene. The CDR3 nucleotides are TGTGCCAGCAGTTTGAGTAGAGGGTCCCGTCGAACTGAAGCTTTCTTT. The encoded protein is CASSLSRGSRRTEAFF.

This clonotype was detected many times. V and J are TRBV7-2 and TRBJ2-1; 8 bases match TRBD2. Germline CDR1 reads SGHTA; CDR2 reads FQGNSA. There are 15 residues in the CDR3. The V gene end was trimmed by 7 bases and the J gene end by 7 bases; junction bases not matched to a gene: 12. CDR3 DNA: TGTGCCAGCAACCCACGGGGGGGCCTGGGGAATGAGCAGTTCTTC. Its translation: CASNPRGGLGNEQFF.

V usage is TRBV19 and J usage is TRBJ2-1; a weak D match, TRBD2 (5 bases). CDR3 length: 14 amino acids. Germline CDR1 is LNHDA and CDR2 is SQIVND (reference sequence). Deletions cut 7 bases from V and 1 base from J, with 11 bases between. CDR3 region: CASNSLASYNEQFF. CDR3 DNA sequence: TGTGCCAGTAACAGCCTAGCATCCTACAATGAGCAGTTCTTC.

This clonotype was counted many times. The chain uses TRBV7-2 and TRBJ1-1; TRBD1 is a possible D gene (5 bases). Germline V gene lookup returns CDR1 SGHTA and CDR2 FQGNSA. The CDR3 contains 14 residues. The germline V and J ends were trimmed by 6 bases and 0 bases, with 11 bases remaining between them. The CDR3 sequence is CASRRGGMNTEAFF. In DNA form, the CDR3 reads TGTGCCAGCAGACGTGGGGGGATGAACACTGAAGCTTTCTTT.

This clonotype occurred many times. This chain uses TRBV7-2 with TRBJ2-7, with D possibly matching TRBD1 (6 bases). The CDR3 consists of 15 residues. V shed 1 base and J shed 3 bases, with 13 bases lying between them. The germline gives CDR1 SGHTA, CDR2 FQGNSA. The CDR3 region is CASSLETGKVYEQYF. CDR3 nucleotides: TGTGCCAGCAGCTTAGAAACAGGGAAAGTCTACGAGCAGTACTTC.

This clonotype was observed a handful of times. The CDR3 loop reads CASSEYMGVGNRGWYGYTF. CDR3 bases: TGTGCCAGCAGTGAATATATGGGGGTTGGAAACAGGGGTTGGTATGGCTACACCTTC. The chain uses TRBV25-1 and TRBJ1-2; 7 bases map to TRBD1. This CDR3 contains 19 residues. Per germline, CDR1 MGHDK and CDR2 SYGVNS. The V segment lost 0 bases and the J segment 5 bases; nucleotides outside the gene matches: 18.

This clonotype was counted between two and nine times. The gene calls are TRBV28 and TRBJ2-7; D might be TRBD1 (6 bases). Germline V gene data show CDR1 as MDHEN and CDR2 as SYDVKM. V gave up 1 base and J gave up 3 bases, with 10 bases separating them. The CDR3 spans 14 residues. CDR3 nucleotide sequence: TGTGCCAGCAGTTTATCAGGGACAATCTACGAGCAGTACTTC. Translation gives CASSLSGTIYEQYF.

The chain carries TRBV20-1 and TRBJ2-7, with 11 bases lining up with TRBD2. The V segment lost 6 bases and the J segment 3 bases; nucleotides outside the gene matches: 7. The germline V gene has CDR1 DFQATT and CDR2 SNEGSKA (reference sequence). The CDR3 contains 14 residues. CDR3 sequence (DNA): TGCAGTGCCGCGACGGGACTAGCGGACTACGAGCAGTACTTC. Protein sequence: CSAATGLADYEQYF.

The V gene is TRBV7-9, the J gene TRBJ2-1, with 8 bases identical to TRBD1. Trimming removed 5 bases from V and 1 base from J; junction bases left unmatched: 7. This CDR3 has 16 amino acids. Germline CDR1 is SEHNR and CDR2 is FQNEAQ (reference sequence). The CDR3 bases are TGTGCCAGCAGCATCCGGACAGGGATGTCCTACAATGAGCAGTTCTTC. The encoded protein is CASSIRTGMSYNEQFF.

At least ten counts were recorded for this clonotype. The chain joins TRBV7-2 to TRBJ2-7; D gene unclear. This CDR3 comprises 18 residues. Germline CDR1 is SGHTA and CDR2 is FQGNSA. V was cut by 5 bases and J by 0 bases, with 23 bases left in between. The CDR3 reads CASSPGPRQRKSSYEQYF. Written as DNA, the CDR3 is TGTGCCAGCAGCCCCGGCCCCCGGCAGAGAAAAAGCTCCTACGAGCAGTACTTC.

In its sample, this clonotype was seen many times. V gene TRBV10-3 combines with J gene TRBJ2-3; no clear D gene. Germline V lookup: CDR1 ENHRY, CDR2 SYGVKD. The V end was cut by 4 bases, the J end by 0 bases, with 8 bases between. This CDR3 is 14 amino acids long. CDR3 residues: CAISAITSTDTQYF. CDR3 sequence (DNA): TGTGCCATCAGTGCCATAACTAGCACAGATACGCAGTATTTT.

The V call is TRBV2, the J call TRBJ2-5, with 10 positions matching TRBD2. CDR1 and CDR2 (germline): SNHLY, FYNNEI. V gave up 6 bases and J gave up 3 bases; unmatched junction bases: 4. The CDR3 extends over 14 amino acids. The CDR3 DNA reads TGTGCCAGCAGAAGACTAGCGGGCAAAGAGACCCAGTACTTC. This gives the protein CASRRLAGKETQYF.

The V and J genes are TRBV7-2 and TRBJ2-4, with D hard to call. The CDR3 spans 14 residues. Trimming shortened V by 2 bases and J by 6 bases, and 11 bases separated the two germline ends. CDR1 and CDR2 (germline): SGHTA, FQGNSA. The CDR3 loop reads CASSLSLQTNIQYF. The CDR3, as DNA: TGTGCCAGCAGCTTATCCCTTCAGACAAACATTCAGTACTTC.

The rearrangement links TRBV7-6 to TRBJ2-1; D may be TRBD2 (7 bases). The CDR3 length is 16 residues. Trimming took 5 bases from V and 1 from J, leaving 15 bases between them. From germline, CDR1 is SGHVS and CDR2 FNYEAQ. CDR3 amino acids: CASSQAGGPSYNEQFF. DNA for the CDR3: TGTGCCAGCAGCCAAGCCGGGGGGCCTTCCTACAATGAGCAGTTCTTC.

There are a few counts of this clonotype. The gene calls are TRBV12-3 or TRBV12-4 and TRBJ1-5, with TRBD1 identical over 9 bases. Unmatched junction bases numbered 20, after V lost 3 bases and J lost 2 bases. This CDR3 is built from 21 residues. DNA for the CDR3: TGTGCCAGCAGTTTCACCCTCGGAACACAGGGGGCTGGGATCCGCAATCAGCCCCAGCATTTT. Its translation is CASSFTLGTQGAGIRNQPQHF.

This clonotype is judged medium-sized. The rearrangement joins TRBV7-2 to TRBJ1-2, with D possibly TRBD1 on 5 matching bases. V dropped 5 bases and J dropped 8 bases, with 18 bases sitting between them. The CDR3 is made up of 14 amino acids. The germline V gene encodes CDR1 SGHTA and CDR2 FQGNSA. CDR3 DNA sequence: TGTGCCAGCAGCCCCGCCAGCGGGGGGAAGGGCTACACCTTC. Its translation: CASSPASGGKGYTF. Combining the CDR3 with reference TRBV7-2 and TRBJ1-2 gives the whole variable domain GAGVSQSPSNKVTEKGKDVELRCDPISGHTALYWYRQSLGQGLEFLIYFQGNSAPDKSGLPSDRFSAERTGGSVSTLTIQRTQQEDSAVYLCASSPASGGKGYTFGSGTRLTVV.

A few counts support this clonotype. The CDR3 nucleotides are TGTGCCACCAGTGATCCTAGACAGGGACGCACCGGGGAGCTGTTTTTT. Its translation is CATSDPRQGRTGELFF. The rearrangement links TRBV24-1 to TRBJ2-2; the match to TRBD1 covers 7 bases. Trimming removed 3 bases from V and 4 bases from J; junction bases left unmatched: 7. This CDR3 is 16 amino acids long. Germline CDR1 and CDR2: KGHDR and SFDVKD.

This clonotype was detected many times. The V call is TRBV6-2 or TRBV6-3, the J call TRBJ2-1; 8 bases fit TRBD2. Unmatched junction bases numbered 7, after V lost 8 bases and J lost 1 base. Germline V CDR1 and CDR2: MNHEY, SVGEGT. The CDR3 extends over 15 amino acids. The CDR3 region is CASGLAGQSYNEQFF. The CDR3 bases are TGTGCCAGCGGATTAGCGGGGCAATCCTACAATGAGCAGTTCTTC.

Worth noting for this clonotype: A junction boundary mismatches the germline segment, possibly from a read error. This chain connects TRBV7-4 to TRBJ2-7; tentative D call: TRBD1 (6 bases). The germline gives CDR1 SGHVT, CDR2 SQSDAQ. The CDR3 is 13 amino acids. CDR3 DNA sequence: TGTGACAGCAGCTTAGGTGGGACAACCGAGCAGTACTTC. Its protein is CDSSLGGTTEQYF.

The chain links TRBV12-3 or TRBV12-4 to TRBJ1-2; D is undetermined. With 5 bases removed from V and 8 bases from J, the gap between germline ends came to 15 bases. This CDR3 has 13 amino acids. As DNA, the CDR3 is TGTGCCAGCAGTCCGGGGTCTAAGCGAGGCTACACCTTC. It encodes CASSPGSKRGYTF.

This clonotype came up a few times. The V gene is TRBV28, the J gene TRBJ2-7, with a weak D call TRBD2 (6 bases). Germline CDR1 MDHEN, CDR2 SYDVKM. CDR3 length: 12 amino acids. V was trimmed by 4 bases and J by 6 bases, leaving 10 bases between them. The CDR3, as DNA: TGTGCCAGCAGTTCGACTAGTTCCGAGCAGTACTTC. Translating gives CASSSTSSEQYF. The complete variable domain, with remaining parts taken from reference TRBV28 and TRBJ2-7, reads DVKVTQSSRYLVKRTGEKVFLECVQDMDHENMFWYRQDPGLGLRLIYFSYDVKMKEKGDIPEGYSVSREKKERFSLILESASTNQTSMYLCASSSTSSEQYFGPGTRLTVT.

The chain combines TRBV12-3 or TRBV12-4 with TRBJ2-6; 11 bases fit TRBD1. The V segment lost 6 bases and the J segment 0 bases; nucleotides outside the gene matches: 4. CDR3 size: 17 residues. The CDR3 region has the DNA TGTGCCAGCAGCACCGGGACAGGGGGCTCTGGGGCCAACGTCCTGACTTTC. Translating gives CASSTGTGGSGANVLTF.

This clonotype occurred many times. The chain links TRBV7-6 to TRBJ2-7; D may be TRBD2 (5 bases). Trimming stripped 0 bases from V and 5 bases from J, with 8 bases between. This CDR3 is 13 amino acids long. Germline CDR1 SGHVS, CDR2 FNYEAQ. CDR3 protein: CASSLASGNEQYF. The CDR3 coding sequence is TGTGCCAGCAGCTTAGCGTCGGGGAACGAGCAGTACTTC. Complete variable domain (other parts from reference TRBV7-6 and TRBJ2-7): GAGVSQSPRYKVTKRGQDVALRCDPISGHVSLYWYRQALGQGPEFLTYFNYEAQQDKSGLPNDRFSAERPEGSISTLTIQRTEQRDSAMYRCASSLASGNEQYFGPGTRLTVT.

The chain uses TRBV20-1 and TRBJ1-1; no clear D gene. V was trimmed by 3 bases and J by 0 bases, leaving 11 bases between them. In germline, CDR1 is DFQATT, CDR2 SNEGSKA (reference sequence). The CDR3 totals 14 residues. The CDR3, as DNA: TGCAGTGCTAGGAAGTTGACTCTGAACACTGAAGCTTTCTTT. Encoded protein: CSARKLTLNTEAFF.

This chain joins TRBV30 and TRBJ1-2, with D tentatively TRBD1 (5 bases). The germline gives CDR1 GTSNPN, CDR2 SVGIG (reference sequence). The V end was cut by 7 bases, the J end by 0 bases, with 15 bases between. CDR3 length: 14 residues. This chain's CDR3 is CASMKGTANYGYTF. The CDR3 nucleotides read TGTGCCTCGATGAAGGGGACCGCTAACTATGGCTACACCTTC.